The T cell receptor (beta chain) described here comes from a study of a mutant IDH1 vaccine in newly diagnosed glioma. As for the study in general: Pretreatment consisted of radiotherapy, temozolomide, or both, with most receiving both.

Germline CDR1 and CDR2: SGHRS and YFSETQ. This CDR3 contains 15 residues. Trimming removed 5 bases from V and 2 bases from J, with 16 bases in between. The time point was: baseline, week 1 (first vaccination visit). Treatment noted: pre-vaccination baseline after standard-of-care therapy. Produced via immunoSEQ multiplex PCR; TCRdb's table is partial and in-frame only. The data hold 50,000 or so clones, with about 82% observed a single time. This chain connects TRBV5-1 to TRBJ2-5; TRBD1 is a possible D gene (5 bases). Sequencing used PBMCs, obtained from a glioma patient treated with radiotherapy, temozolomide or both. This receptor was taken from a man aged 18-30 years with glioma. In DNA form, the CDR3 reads TGCGCCAGCAGGTCTCAGGGCCTTGTTCAAGAGACCCAGTACTTC. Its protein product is CASRSQGLVQETQYF.